A selection of T cell receptor beta chains follows, all from one sample in a study of blood T cells in healthy people across ages. TCRdb re-called the 5' RACE reads through MiXCR, storing one row per CDR3 protein. The table lists 650,000 to 700,000 distinct CDR3 sequences, about 50% of them singletons. Sequencing used blood. The receptors were gathered from a woman aged 80 or over in good health. Both conserved end residues are part of each CDR3. A D gene is named only where the DNA matches it firmly. Not every row has a clone size; where given, it reads once, few, many or a size class.

>17|-|TRBD2|TRBJ2-7|TRBV20-1
TGCAGTGCTAGAGCCGGACTAGCGGGAGCCTTCTCCTACGAGCAGTACTTC
CSARAGLAGAFSYEQYF
>13|few|-|TRBJ1-6|TRBV5-1
TGCGCCAGCAGCGTGGGGACCAAACCACCCCTCCACTTT
CASSVGTKPPLHF
>16|many|TRBD1|TRBJ2-5|TRBV20-1
TGCAGTGCTAGGAGTTTGATTGAGGGGGCCCAAGAGACCCAGTACTTC
CSARSLIEGAQETQYF
>14|many|-|TRBJ2-7|TRBV15
TGTGCCACCAGCAGAGAACAAACTTCCTACGAGCAGTACTTC
CATSREQTSYEQYF
>16|many|TRBD1|TRBJ2-7|TRBV28
TGTGCCAGCGCTTACCCCAGGGGGACCATTTCCTACGAGCAGTACTTC
CASAYPRGTISYEQYF
>17|-|TRBD2|TRBJ2-6|TRBV29-1
TGCAGCGTTGATCCGGGACGGGGGGTTGCAGGGGCCAACGTCCTGACTTTC
CSVDPGRGVAGANVLTF
>11|-|-|TRBJ2-5|TRBV20-1
TGCAGTGCGATGGGGTTGGAGACCCAGTACTTC
CSAMGLETQYF
>14|-|-|TRBJ2-5|TRBV7-9
TGTGCCAGCAGCTTAATAAGTACCCAAGAGACCCAGTACTTC
CASSLISTQETQYF
>15|-|-|TRBJ2-1|TRBV21-1
TGTGCCAGCGTCGAAAGGACAGGGGTTGATAATGAGCAGTTCTTC
CASVERTGVDNEQFF
>13|-|-|TRBJ2-3|TRBV20-1
TGCAGTGCTAGAGCTCAGATTGCAGATACGCAGTATTTT
CSARAQIADTQYF
>14|few|-|TRBJ2-5|TRBV12-3/TRBV12-4
TGTGCCAGCAGCCAGGGGGGGAACCAAGAGACCCAGTACTTC
CASSQGGNQETQYF
>15|many|-|TRBJ2-3|TRBV5-6
TGTGCCAGCAGCCCGACCTGGGGGTGTTTAGATACGCAGTATTTT
CASSPTWGCLDTQYF
>14|many|-|TRBJ1-6|TRBV20-1
TGCAGTGCACAAGGGGACGCCTATAATTCACCCCTCCACTTT
CSAQGDAYNSPLHF
>13|many|-|TRBJ1-5|TRBV12-3/TRBV12-4
TGTGCCAGCAGTTTTAGAATCAATCAGCCCCAGCATTTT
CASSFRINQPQHF
>15|-|-|TRBJ1-5|TRBV20-1
TGCAGTGCAACCCGAAAATCAGGGCGGGATCAGCCCCAGCATTTT
CSATRKSGRDQPQHF
>14|few|TRBD1|TRBJ1-1|TRBV3-1
TGTGCCAGCAGGCTCCACAGGGGGCTGTCTGAAGCTTTCTTT
CASRLHRGLSEAFF
>15|-|-|TRBJ2-7|TRBV10-3
TGTGCCATCAGTGAAAGTGTAGCCGAGCGCTACGAGCAGTACTTC
CAISESVAERYEQYF
>14|-|-|TRBJ2-1|TRBV7-9
TGTGCCAGCAGCTTAGGGACAGACCCCAATGAGCAGTTCTTC
CASSLGTDPNEQFF
>15|-|-|TRBJ2-1|TRBV7-8
TGTGCCAGCAGCTTAATTCTTAATCTGAGGAATGAGCAGTTCTTC
CASSLILNLRNEQFF
>14|many|TRBD1|TRBJ2-1|TRBV5-1
TGCGCCAGCAGCCCCGGGACAGGTTTCGATGAGCAGTTCTTC
CASSPGTGFDEQFF
>13|many|-|TRBJ2-7|TRBV7-2
TGTGCCAGCAGCTTTGACTCTTACTACGAGCAGTACTTC
CASSFDSYYEQYF
>15|many|-|TRBJ2-7|TRBV6-5
TGTGCCAGCAGTTACTCCCCCGCCGTTCCGGCAGAGCAGTACTTC
CASSYSPAVPAEQYF
>12|many|-|TRBJ2-3|TRBV20-1
TGCAGTGCTAGACTAGCCCCAGATACGCAGTATTTT
CSARLAPDTQYF
>18|-|-|TRBJ2-3|TRBV7-2
TGTGCCAGCAGATTTAGGGGGGGCGGGGATGCTAGCACAGATACGCAGTATTTT
CASRFRGGGDASTDTQYF
>19|-|TRBD2|TRBJ2-5|TRBV20-1
TGCAGTGCTAGCGCCTGGGGTCGTGATCTCGGCGGGAGAGAAGAGACCCAGTACTTC
CSASAWGRDLGGREETQYF
>13|-|-|TRBJ2-1|TRBV24-1
TGTGCCACCAGTGCCCCAGGACAGTTAGGGCAGTTCTTC
CATSAPGQLGQFF
>16|-|TRBD1|TRBJ2-2|TRBV24-1
TGTGCCACCAGTGAGACAGGGGGCGTGGACACCGGGGAGCTGTTTTTT
CATSETGGVDTGELFF
>14|-|-|TRBJ1-1|TRBV20-1
TGCAGTGCTAGAGATGGCTCAGGGGTCACTGAAGCTTTCTTT
CSARDGSGVTEAFF
>14|-|-|TRBJ2-3|TRBV20-1
TGCAGTGCTGCCCCGCGGAGCCGCACAGATACGCAGTATTTT
CSAAPRSRTDTQYF
>15|-|TRBD1|TRBJ2-3|TRBV6-1
TGTGCCAGCAGGACGGGACAGGGGCTGGCAGATACGCAGTATTTT
CASRTGQGLADTQYF
>15|-|-|TRBJ2-2|TRBV6-6
TGTGCCAGCGCCAACACCCTCAAGAACACCGGGGAGCTGTTTTTT
CASANTLKNTGELFF
>13|-|-|TRBJ2-7|TRBV7-2
TGTGCCAGCAGAAGCTCTCCTGCCGGCGAGCAGTACTTC
CASRSSPAGEQYF
>17|-|TRBD2|TRBJ2-7|TRBV19
TGTGCCAGTAGTACCCGAGGAGCGGGAGGGATCTCCTACGAGCAGTACTTC
CASSTRGAGGISYEQYF
>12|few|-|TRBJ1-2|TRBV12-3/TRBV12-4
TGTGCCAGCAGTTTAGTCGGCGAGGGCTACACCTTC
CASSLVGEGYTF
>15|-|TRBD2|TRBJ2-7|TRBV12-3/TRBV12-4
TGTGCCAGCAGTAAAACGGGACTAGCGGGGCACGAGCAGTACTTC
CASSKTGLAGHEQYF
>17|-|TRBD2|TRBJ2-2|TRBV10-3
TGTGCCATCAGCCAAGACAGGCGGGAGGGCCCCACCAGGGAGCTGTTTTTT
CAISQDRREGPTRELFF
>16|few|TRBD1|TRBJ1-4|TRBV12-3/TRBV12-4
TGTGCCAGCAGCGAAGCAGGGGGGAATCGTAATGAAAAACTGTTTTTT
CASSEAGGNRNEKLFF
>15|once|TRBD2|TRBJ2-1|TRBV7-2
TGTGCCAGCAGCCCCTCAGGACTAGCTGGCCATGAGCAGTTCTTC
CASSPSGLAGHEQFF
>16|-|-|TRBJ1-5|TRBV27
TGTGCCAGCAGTGGCTTGGGGGGGCGAGGCAATCAGCCCCAGCATTTT
CASSGLGGRGNQPQHF
>13|-|-|TRBJ2-1|TRBV24-1
TGTGCCACCAGTGATTATATGTACAATGAGCAGTTCTTC
CATSDYMYNEQFF
>15|many|TRBD2|TRBJ2-7|TRBV20-1
TGCAGTGCTAGAGATCCGGGACTAGCGGGCTACGAGCAGTACTTC
CSARDPGLAGYEQYF
>14|-|-|TRBJ2-3|TRBV7-9
TGTGCCAGCAGCTTTAACGAAGTCACAGATACGCAGTATTTT
CASSFNEVTDTQYF
>12|many|-|TRBJ2-5|TRBV28
TGTGCCAGCAGAAGCCCCTTGGGATCCCAGTACTTC
CASRSPLGSQYF
>14|-|-|TRBJ1-5|TRBV12-3/TRBV12-4
TGTGCCAGCAGACCGACAGATAGCAATCAGCCCCAGCATTTT
CASRPTDSNQPQHF
>13|-|-|TRBJ2-5|TRBV7-2
TGTGCCTCCGGGGCGGGGCGGGTCGAGACCCAGTACTTC
CASGAGRVETQYF